The source of this T cell receptor (beta chain) is a study of siplizumab effects on memory and regulatory T cells. Study outcomes and limitations: An assignable naive or memory phenotype was lacking in roughly 75-96% of proliferating CD4+ or CD8+ clones.

This clone has just one count. The antigen remains undetermined. Here immunoSEQ multiplex PCR was the method, and the copy in TCRdb shows in-frame clones only, minus some. The sample holds 87,000 or so clones; about nine tenths are singletons and the top ten take more than 14%. CDR1 is SGHRS and CDR2 is YFSETQ in the germline V gene. The CDR3 extends over 16 amino acids. V was pared by 4 bases and J by 5 bases, with 13 bases of the junction left unmatched. This chain connects TRBV5-1 to TRBJ2-5, with 8 nucleotides matching TRBD1. Sequencing was performed on CD4+ T cells sorted from blood. The clonotype originates from a human donor in good health. The CDR3 DNA sequence: TGCGCCAGCAGCCGAATTTCAACAGGGGGAGGCGAGACCCAGTACTTC. Its translation is CASSRISTGGGETQYF. Complete variable domain (other parts from reference TRBV5-1 and TRBJ2-5): KAGVTQTPRYLIKTRGQQVTLSCSPISGHRSVSWYQQTPGQGLQFLFEYFSETQRNKGNFPGRFSGRQFSNSRSEMNVSTLELGDSALYLCASSRISTGGGETQYFGPGTRLLVL.